This T cell receptor (beta chain) was sequenced during a study of OX40 agonist ivuxolimab in advanced cancers. This table comes from immunoSEQ multiplex PCR, and its TCRdb copy is limited to in-frame clones, with some not included. The sample gives 48,000 or so clones, 83% of which show up once; approximately 1.1% is in the top ten. Study-wide results and limits: CD4+ and CD8+ T cells in blood underwent clonal expansion by week 6 at 0.1 to 3.0 mg/kg.

At cycle 4 day 1, cycle 7 day 1, and baseline, blood was sampled. Notes on this clone: Its antigen is as yet unknown.

The CDR3 is 13 amino acids. Germline CDR1 is SGHRS and CDR2 is YFSETQ. The specimen was CD4+ or CD8+ T cells sorted from blood, collected in a trial of the OX40 agonist ivuxolimab. The TCR comes from an adult with an advanced solid tumor such as melanoma, head and neck, liver or kidney cancer. V and J are TRBV5-1 and TRBJ2-5; TRBD2 might be the D (6 bases). The DNA end lines up better with TRBJ2-7; the J call may be wrong. The DNA of the CDR3 is TGCGCCAGCAGCTTGCCGGGGGCCTACGAGCAGTACTTC. This codes for CASSLPGAYEQYF.